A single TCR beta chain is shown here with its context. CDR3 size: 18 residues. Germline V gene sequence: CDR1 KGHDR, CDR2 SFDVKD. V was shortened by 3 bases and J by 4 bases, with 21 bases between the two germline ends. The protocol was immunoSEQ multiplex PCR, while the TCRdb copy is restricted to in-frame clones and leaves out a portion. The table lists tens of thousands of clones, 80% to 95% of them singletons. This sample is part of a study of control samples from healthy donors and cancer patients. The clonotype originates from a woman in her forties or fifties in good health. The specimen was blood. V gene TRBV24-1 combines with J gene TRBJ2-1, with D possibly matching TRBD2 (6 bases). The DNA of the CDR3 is TGTGCCACCAGTGATCCGCGGGTGAGGACGGGGGTTTACAATGAGCAGTTCTTC. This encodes CATSDPRVRTGVYNEQFF.